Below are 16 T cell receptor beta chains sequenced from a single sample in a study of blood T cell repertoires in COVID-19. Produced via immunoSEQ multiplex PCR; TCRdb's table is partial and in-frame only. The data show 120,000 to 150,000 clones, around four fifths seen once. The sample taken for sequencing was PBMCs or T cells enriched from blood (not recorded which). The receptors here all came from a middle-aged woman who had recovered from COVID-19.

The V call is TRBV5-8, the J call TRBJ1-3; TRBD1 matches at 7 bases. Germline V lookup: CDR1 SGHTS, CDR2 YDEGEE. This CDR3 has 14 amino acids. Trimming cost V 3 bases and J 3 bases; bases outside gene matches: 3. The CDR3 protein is CASSWGQNGNTIYF. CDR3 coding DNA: TGTGCCAGCAGCTGGGGACAGAATGGAAACACCATATATTTT.

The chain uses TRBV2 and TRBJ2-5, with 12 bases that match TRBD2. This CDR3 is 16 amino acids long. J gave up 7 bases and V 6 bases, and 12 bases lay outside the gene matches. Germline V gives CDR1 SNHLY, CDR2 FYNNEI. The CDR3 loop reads CASRARLAGAPGTQYF. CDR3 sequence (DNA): TGTGCCAGCAGAGCAAGACTAGCGGGGGCTCCAGGGACCCAGTACTTC.

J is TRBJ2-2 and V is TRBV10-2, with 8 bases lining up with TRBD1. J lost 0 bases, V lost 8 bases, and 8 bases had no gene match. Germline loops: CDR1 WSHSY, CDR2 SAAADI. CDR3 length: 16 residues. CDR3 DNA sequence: TGCGCCAGCGGAAGGACAGGGAGAACGAACACCGGGGAGCTGTTTTTT. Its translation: CASGRTGRTNTGELFF.

The CDR3 loop reads CASTPTTGTGIHEQYF. CDR3 nucleotides: TGTGCCAGCACTCCCACTACCGGGACAGGGATCCACGAGCAGTACTTC. The chain combines TRBV2 with TRBJ2-7, with 9 bases fitting TRBD1. Per the germline V gene, CDR1 is SNHLY and CDR2 is FYNNEI. V lost 7 bases and J lost 5; bases outside the gene matches: 15. The CDR3 spans 16 residues.

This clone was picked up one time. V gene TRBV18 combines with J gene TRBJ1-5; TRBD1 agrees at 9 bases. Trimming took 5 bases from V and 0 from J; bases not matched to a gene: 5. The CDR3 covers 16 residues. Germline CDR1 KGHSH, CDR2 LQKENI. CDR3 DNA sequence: TGTGCCAGCTCATCACAGGGGGCCTATAGCAATCAGCCCCAGCATTTT. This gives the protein CASSSQGAYSNQPQHF.

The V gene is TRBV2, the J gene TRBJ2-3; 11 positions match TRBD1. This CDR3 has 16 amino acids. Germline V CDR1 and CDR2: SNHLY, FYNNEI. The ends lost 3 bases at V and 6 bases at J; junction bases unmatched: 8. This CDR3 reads CASSETPGQGGDTQYF. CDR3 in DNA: TGTGCCAGCAGTGAGACCCCGGGACAGGGGGGGGATACGCAGTATTTT.

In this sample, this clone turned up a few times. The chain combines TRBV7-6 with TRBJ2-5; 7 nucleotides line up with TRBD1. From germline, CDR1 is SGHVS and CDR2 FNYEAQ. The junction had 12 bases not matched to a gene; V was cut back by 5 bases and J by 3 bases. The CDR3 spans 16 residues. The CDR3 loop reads CASSPPGGRTEETQYF. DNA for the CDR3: TGTGCCAGCAGCCCCCCAGGGGGAAGAACGGAAGAGACCCAGTACTTC.

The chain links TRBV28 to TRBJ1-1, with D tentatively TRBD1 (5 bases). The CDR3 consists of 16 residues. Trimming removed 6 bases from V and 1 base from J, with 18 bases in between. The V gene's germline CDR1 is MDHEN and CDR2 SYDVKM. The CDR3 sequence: CASSPYFGGKNTEAFF. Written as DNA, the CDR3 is TGTGCCAGCAGCCCCTACTTTGGGGGGAAGAACACTGAAGCTTTCTTT.

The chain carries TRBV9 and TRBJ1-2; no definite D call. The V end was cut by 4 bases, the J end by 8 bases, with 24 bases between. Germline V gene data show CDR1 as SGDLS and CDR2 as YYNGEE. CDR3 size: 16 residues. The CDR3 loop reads CASSRVTAGIGGGYTF. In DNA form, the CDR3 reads TGTGCCAGCAGCAGGGTCACTGCGGGGATCGGTGGCGGCTACACCTTC. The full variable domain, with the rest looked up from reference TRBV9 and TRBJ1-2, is DSGVTQTPKHLITATGQRVTLRCSPRSGDLSVYWYQQSLDQGLQFLIQYYNGEERAKGNILERFSAQQFPDLHSELNLSSLELGDSALYFCASSRVTAGIGGGYTFGSGTRLTVV.

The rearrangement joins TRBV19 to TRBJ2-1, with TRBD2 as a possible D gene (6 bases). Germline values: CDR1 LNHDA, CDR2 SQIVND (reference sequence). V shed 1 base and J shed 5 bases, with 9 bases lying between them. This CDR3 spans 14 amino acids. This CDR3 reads CASSIVREHNEQFF. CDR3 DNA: TGTGCCAGTAGTATAGTCCGGGAGCACAATGAGCAGTTCTTC.

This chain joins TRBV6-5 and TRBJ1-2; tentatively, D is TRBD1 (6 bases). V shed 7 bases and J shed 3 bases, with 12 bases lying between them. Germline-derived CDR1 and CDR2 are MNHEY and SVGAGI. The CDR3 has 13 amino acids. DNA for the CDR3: TGTGCCAGCACCGTAGGGGGAGACTATGGCTACACCTTC. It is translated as CASTVGGDYGYTF.

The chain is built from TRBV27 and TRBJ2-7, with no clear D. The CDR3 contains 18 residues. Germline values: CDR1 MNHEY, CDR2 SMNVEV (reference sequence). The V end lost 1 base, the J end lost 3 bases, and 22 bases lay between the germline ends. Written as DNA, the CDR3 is TGTGCCAGCAGTTTATTCGTTTTCGAGTTCCCTCCCGACTACGAGCAGTACTTC. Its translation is CASSLFVFEFPPDYEQYF.

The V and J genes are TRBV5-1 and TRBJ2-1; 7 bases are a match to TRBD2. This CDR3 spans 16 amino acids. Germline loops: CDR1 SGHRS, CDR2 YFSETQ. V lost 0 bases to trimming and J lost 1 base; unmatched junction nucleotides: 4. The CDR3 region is CASSLDPAGSYNEQFF. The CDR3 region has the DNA TGCGCCAGCAGCTTGGATCCAGCGGGGTCCTACAATGAGCAGTTCTTC.

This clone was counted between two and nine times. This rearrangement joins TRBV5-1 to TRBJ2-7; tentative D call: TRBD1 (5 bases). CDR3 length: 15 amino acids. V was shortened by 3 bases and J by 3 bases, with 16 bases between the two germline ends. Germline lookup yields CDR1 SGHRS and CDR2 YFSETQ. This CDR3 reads CASSYQGPPNYEQYF. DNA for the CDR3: TGCGCCAGCAGCTATCAGGGTCCCCCCAACTACGAGCAGTACTTC.

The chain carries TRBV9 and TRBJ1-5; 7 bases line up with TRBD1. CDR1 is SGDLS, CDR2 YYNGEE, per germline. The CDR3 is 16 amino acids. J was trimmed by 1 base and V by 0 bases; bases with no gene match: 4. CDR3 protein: CASSVGQGGSNQPQHF. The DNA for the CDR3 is TGTGCCAGCAGCGTAGGACAGGGCGGGAGCAATCAGCCCCAGCATTTT. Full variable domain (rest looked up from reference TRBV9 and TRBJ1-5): DSGVTQTPKHLITATGQRVTLRCSPRSGDLSVYWYQQSLDQGLQFLIQYYNGEERAKGNILERFSAQQFPDLHSELNLSSLELGDSALYFCASSVGQGGSNQPQHFGDGTRLSIL.

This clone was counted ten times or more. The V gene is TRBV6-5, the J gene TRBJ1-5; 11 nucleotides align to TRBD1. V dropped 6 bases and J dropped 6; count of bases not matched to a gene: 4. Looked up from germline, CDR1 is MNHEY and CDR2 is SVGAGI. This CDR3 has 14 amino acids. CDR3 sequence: CASSQDRGPQPQHF. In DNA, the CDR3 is TGTGCCAGCAGCCAGGACAGGGGGCCTCAGCCCCAGCATTTT.